The table lists the clone carrying this TCR beta chain with many counts. The antigen remains unidentified. TCRdb processed the 5' RACE reads anew with MiXCR; each CDR3 protein has one entry. In the table there are tens of thousands of distinct CDR3 sequences, about 30% of which are singletons. General study points: The TCR gene usage of tumor memory CD4+ T cells clustered together with blood and lymph node memory CD4+ cells and with lymph node naive CD4+ cells.

CD4+CD45RO+CD25- cells were isolated as memory CD4+ T cells. This CDR3 spans 15 amino acids. V was trimmed by 4 bases and J by 4 bases, leaving 16 bases between them. Germline V gene lookup returns CDR1 SGHRS and CDR2 YFSETQ. This sequence joins TRBV5-1 and TRBJ2-3; D unresolved. The sample comprised tumor-infiltrating memory CD4+ T cells sorted from the breast tumor. Noted subset: memory CD4+ T cells, CD4+CD45RO+CD25-. The sequence was obtained from a female donor with breast cancer. This CDR3 reads CASSLTPTAADTQYF. The CDR3 nucleotides read TGCGCCAGCAGCCTGACCCCCACGGCGGCAGATACGCAGTATTTT. The whole variable domain, remainder taken from reference TRBV5-1 and TRBJ2-3, is KAGVTQTPRYLIKTRGQQVTLSCSPISGHRSVSWYQQTPGQGLQFLFEYFSETQRNKGNFPGRFSGRQFSNSRSEMNVSTLELGDSALYLCASSLTPTAADTQYFGPGTRLTVL.